Listed here are 23 T cell receptor beta chains from one sample, sequenced in a study of blood T cell repertoires in COVID-19. Clones were sequenced by immunoSEQ multiplex PCR, and TCRdb holds only the in-frame ones, with some missing. The repertoire holds tens of thousands of clones, with roughly 80% as singletons. The sequenced sample consisted of peripheral blood. These TCRs come from a woman of 80 years or more with acute or convalescent COVID-19.

Here the CDR3 reads CASSLGQGPTNEKLFF. CDR3 DNA: TGTGCCAGCAGTTTAGGACAGGGACCAACTAATGAAAAACTGTTTTTT. This rearrangement joins TRBV6-5 to TRBJ1-4; 8 positions match TRBD1. The V gene end was trimmed by 4 bases and the J gene end by 0 bases; junction bases not matched to a gene: 4. The V gene's germline CDR1 is MNHEY and CDR2 SVGAGI. The CDR3 sequence is 16 residues long.

The chain is built from TRBV9 and TRBJ2-3, with 8 bases fitting TRBD1. Trimming removed 4 bases from V and 6 bases from J; junction bases left unmatched: 7. Germline V gene sequence: CDR1 SGDLS, CDR2 YYNGEE. The CDR3 spans 14 residues. CDR3 nucleotide sequence: TGTGCCAGCAGCACCGGGACAGGCGGGGATACGCAGTATTTT. As protein: CASSTGTGGDTQYF.

This clone was counted once. This chain joins TRBV2 and TRBJ1-5; 7 bases are a match to TRBD1. This CDR3 is 16 amino acids long. The V gene's germline CDR1 is SNHLY and CDR2 FYNNEI. V trimming: 7 bases; J trimming: 2 bases; junction bases outside the gene matches: 11. This chain's CDR3 is CASNSKRQGGNQPQHF. The CDR3 DNA reads as TGTGCCAGCAATTCGAAGAGACAGGGAGGCAATCAGCCCCAGCATTTT.

The chain combines TRBV6-5 with TRBJ1-6, with D hard to call. The CDR3 loop spans 13 amino acids. The ends were cut back, 3 bases at V and 8 bases at J, with 8 bases in the middle. CDR1 MNHEY and CDR2 SVGAGI come from the germline V gene. CDR3 amino acids: CASSYPGDSPLHF. CDR3 DNA sequence: TGTGCCAGCAGTTATCCCGGGGATTCACCCCTCCACTTT.

This chain uses TRBV5-4 with TRBJ2-5; D possibly corresponds to TRBD2 (7 bases). CDR1 and CDR2 (germline): SGHNT, YYREEE (reference sequence). The CDR3 loop spans 15 amino acids. Trimming shortened V by 3 bases and J by 2 bases, and 14 bases separated the two germline ends. CDR3 protein: CASSWAGAPQETQYF. CDR3 bases: TGTGCCAGCAGCTGGGCGGGGGCTCCGCAAGAGACCCAGTACTTC.

The table lists this clone with a count of one. The rearrangement joins TRBV6-5 to TRBJ1-1; 8 bases agree with TRBD1. With 7 bases clipped from V and 4 bases from J, the junction kept 5 bases outside the gene matches. The germline V gene encodes CDR1 MNHEY and CDR2 SVGAGI. The CDR3 is 13 amino acids. The CDR3 loop reads CASTRTGSTEAFF. The CDR3 coding sequence is TGTGCCAGCACCCGGACAGGGAGCACTGAAGCTTTCTTT.

This clone came up a few times. The genes are TRBV5-6 and TRBJ2-7, with TRBD2 identical over 12 bases. CDR3 length equals 16 residues. Germline V gene data show CDR1 as SGHDT and CDR2 as YYEEEE. J lost 4 bases, V lost 5 bases, and 10 bases had no gene match. The CDR3 DNA is TGTGCCAGCAGTCTGGGTTTCGGACTAGCGGGATACGAGCAGTACTTC. Translation: CASSLGFGLAGYEQYF.

The chain links TRBV6-1 to TRBJ1-4; D not resolved. Germline assignment: CDR1 MNHNS and CDR2 SASEGT. The CDR3 has 14 amino acids. Trimming left V 6 bases short and J 0 bases short, with 8 bases between. The CDR3 DNA reads as TGTGCCAGCAGCCTTGACACAACTAATGAAAAACTGTTTTTT. Its translation: CASSLDTTNEKLFF.

The chain employs TRBV2 and TRBJ2-1; D might be TRBD1 (6 bases). V lost 3 bases to trimming and J lost 1 base, with 13 bases between them. CDR1 is SNHLY and CDR2 is FYNNEI in the germline V gene. This CDR3 is built from 16 residues. In DNA, the CDR3 is TGTGCCAGCAGTGAGGCAGGGGCTAGGTCCTACAATGAGCAGTTCTTC. Protein product: CASSEAGARSYNEQFF.

The chain has TRBV27 and TRBJ1-2; tentatively, D is TRBD1 (6 bases). This CDR3 is 13 amino acids long. V shed 10 bases and J shed 5 bases, with 17 bases lying between them. CDR1 is MNHEY, CDR2 SMNVEV, per germline (reference sequence). CDR3 coding DNA: TGTGCCACCCGTCCCCAGGGGTATTATGGCTACACCTTC. Protein product: CATRPQGYYGYTF.

This clone is a singleton in its sample. The V and J genes are TRBV24-1 and TRBJ1-4; no definite D call. The germline V and J ends were trimmed by 4 bases and 7 bases, with 9 bases remaining between them. The CDR3 is made up of 13 amino acids. Germline CDR1 reads KGHDR; CDR2 reads SFDVKD. As DNA, the CDR3 is TGTGCCACCAGTGACGGGGTGAGTGAAAAACTGTTTTTT. This gives the protein CATSDGVSEKLFF.

V usage is TRBV5-4 and J usage is TRBJ2-2; D gene uncertain. CDR1 is SGHNT, CDR2 YYREEE, per germline (reference sequence). Deletions cut 2 bases from V and 5 bases from J, with 13 bases between. The CDR3 extends over 15 amino acids. The CDR3 sequence is CASSLSQARTGELFF. The CDR3 DNA follows: TGTGCCAGCAGCTTATCTCAAGCCCGGACCGGGGAGCTGTTTTTT.

The V gene is TRBV11-2, the J gene TRBJ1-1; D unresolved. This CDR3 spans 15 amino acids. The V end lost 5 bases, the J end lost 2 bases, and 15 bases lay between the germline ends. Germline CDR1 is SGHAT and CDR2 is FQNNGV. CDR3: CASSHRRAPNTEAFF. The CDR3, as DNA: TGTGCCAGCAGCCATCGAAGAGCCCCCAACACTGAAGCTTTCTTT. The whole variable domain, filled in from reference TRBV11-2 and TRBJ1-1, reads EAGVAQSPRYKIIEKRQSVAFWCNPISGHATLYWYQQILGQGPKLLIQFQNNGVVDDSQLPKDRFSAERLKGVDSTLKIQPAKLEDSAVYLCASSHRRAPNTEAFFGQGTRLTVV.

The CDR3 spells CASSAGLAGGTGELFF. DNA of the CDR3: TGTGCCAGCAGCGCAGGACTAGCGGGAGGGACCGGGGAGCTGTTTTTT. This chain links TRBV7-6 with TRBJ2-2; 15 bases line up with TRBD2. Germline V CDR1 and CDR2: SGHVS, FNYEAQ. CDR3 length: 16 amino acids. V was pared by 5 bases and J by 5 bases, with 3 bases of the junction left unmatched.

A single count supports this clone. The chain combines TRBV10-3 with TRBJ2-5; no firm D call. The CDR3 has 13 amino acids. V shed 6 bases and J shed 2 bases, with 10 bases lying between them. Germline V gene lookup returns CDR1 ENHRY and CDR2 SYGVKD. Here the CDR3 DNA reads TGTGCCATCAGCCGACCCGGGCAAGAGACCCAGTACTTC. This sequence encodes CAISRPGQETQYF.

The chain joins TRBV5-1 to TRBJ2-1, with D maybe TRBD2 (6 bases). Looked up from germline, CDR1 is SGHRS and CDR2 is YFSETQ. V gave up 2 bases and J gave up 7 bases, with 16 bases separating them. This CDR3 comprises 15 residues. The CDR3 region is CASSLGAPRGNEQFF. The CDR3 DNA is TGCGCCAGCAGCTTAGGGGCCCCCCGGGGGAATGAGCAGTTCTTC.

The chain links TRBV27 to TRBJ1-6, with D perhaps TRBD1 (6 bases). Per germline, CDR1 MNHEY and CDR2 SMNVEV (reference sequence). The CDR3 runs 15 residues. Trimming pared 6 bases from V and 8 bases from J, leaving 17 bases between. The CDR3 DNA reads as TGTGCCAGCAGCCCCTTCCAGGGGAGTCATTCACCCCTCCACTTT. Translation: CASSPFQGSHSPLHF.

The chain is built from TRBV2 and TRBJ2-1, with 12 bases matching TRBD2. Trimming took 8 bases from V and 12 from J; bases not matched to a gene: 17. Germline CDR1 SNHLY, CDR2 FYNNEI. The CDR3 has 16 residues. The CDR3: CASFRLAGGIGSRQFF. In DNA, the CDR3 is TGTGCCAGCTTCAGGCTAGCGGGAGGGATCGGCTCTAGGCAGTTCTTC.

This clone was seen more than once but under ten times. The J gene is TRBJ2-7, the V gene TRBV21-1; TRBD1 is the table's D call, not checked against the DNA. TRBV21-1 is termed a pseudogene. The CDR3 extends over 11 amino acids. The CDR3 sequence: CASSKEQDSRF. CDR3 DNA sequence: TGTGCCAGCAGCAAAGAACAGGACAGCCGCTTC.

V usage is TRBV7-3 and J usage is TRBJ2-2; TRBD1 matches 9 bases. Germline V CDR1 and CDR2: SGHTA, FQGTGA. The CDR3 length is 17 residues. With 3 bases clipped from V and 0 bases from J, the junction kept 5 bases outside the gene matches. CDR3 coding DNA: TGTGCCAGCAGCTTTAGGACAGGGGCGACGAACACCGGGGAGCTGTTTTTT. Protein: CASSFRTGATNTGELFF. The full variable domain, with the rest looked up from reference TRBV7-3 and TRBJ2-2, is GAGVSQTPSNKVTEKGKYVELRCDPISGHTALYWYRQSLGQGPEFLIYFQGTGAADDSGLPNDRFFAVRPEGSVSTLKIQRTERGDSAVYLCASSFRTGATNTGELFFGEGSRLTVL.

This clone is a singleton in its sample. The chain joins TRBV30 to TRBJ2-5; D is possibly TRBD2 (7 bases). The CDR3 is made up of 17 amino acids. Trimming took 1 base from V and 6 from J, leaving 24 bases between them. Germline loops: CDR1 GTSNPN, CDR2 SVGIG (reference sequence). The CDR3 sequence is CAWSAPLGGPNWKTQYF. The CDR3 bases are TGTGCCTGGAGTGCACCCCTCGGGGGGCCCAATTGGAAGACCCAGTACTTC. The whole variable domain, remainder taken from reference TRBV30 and TRBJ2-5, is SQTIHQWPATLVQPVGSPLSLECTVEGTSNPNLYWYRQAAGRGLQLLFYSVGIGQISSEVPQNLSASRPQDRQFILSSKKLLLSDSGFYLCAWSAPLGGPNWKTQYFGPGTRLLVL.

This clone came up many times. The chain couples TRBV5-1 to TRBJ1-2; D is unclear. The V end lost 0 bases, the J end lost 2 bases, and 5 bases lay between the germline ends. CDR3 size: 13 residues. The germline V gene has CDR1 SGHRS and CDR2 YFSETQ. The CDR3 DNA reads TGCGCCAGCAGCTTGGCCGGGAACTATGGCTACACCTTC. Translating it yields CASSLAGNYGYTF.

The chain is built from TRBV7-3 and TRBJ2-3; 8 bases fit TRBD1. V was clipped by 5 bases and J by 0 bases; unmatched bases: 13. CDR1 is SGHTA, CDR2 FQGTGA, per germline. The CDR3 extends over 18 amino acids. CDR3 region: CASSPQGAGRGSTDTQYF. In nucleotides, the CDR3 is TGTGCCAGCAGCCCGCAGGGGGCGGGACGGGGTAGCACAGATACGCAGTATTTT.